This T cell receptor (beta chain) was recorded in a study of blood T cell repertoires in COVID-19 (dated by TCRdb to about 2020). Background for the entire study: The collaborator samples originated in the United States, Italy and Spain and spanned the acute and convalescent phases of COVID-19. Subjects who had been exposed to COVID-19, were actively infected with it, or had recovered from it provided the deeply sampled blood TCRbeta repertoires that made up the dataset. Samples came from the ongoing ImmuneRACE study (first 160 participants) plus 1,254 subjects from 6 global collaborators. The repertoires were released in a freely available public database meant as a resource for research on the immune response to SARS-CoV-2. The prospective study material was composed of cDNA or gDNA derived from T cells, B-cell-depleted T cells, or PBMCs. Nearly every sample came with metadata listing a de-identified subject ID, COVID-19 status, age in years and sex. Where HLA class I and class II types were available, the types were taken from metadata supplied by the sample provider, not from assay-based typing. Broad study findings and their caveats: Clinical and demographic metadata were provided uncurated, with the amount varying by source and participant.

This clone was observed at least ten times. The specificity of this receptor is unknown. Base qualities are not at hand, and no much larger clone is one base apart. TCRbeta CDR3 regions were amplified from genomic DNA using the immunoSEQ Assay, a bias-controlled multiplex PCR. The study's own analysis went as follows. Nucleated cell counts per sample were estimated from amplification of reference gene primers within the assay. To quantify the absolute abundance of each unique TCRbeta CDR3 rearrangement, sequence reads were collapsed and filtered. For each sample, productive Simpson clonality was calculated by taking the square root of Simpson's diversity index across productive rearrangements. TCRdb stores this immuneACCESS table with in-frame sequences only. Part of the clones is absent; in the studies checked, under half of the shortfall reflects unresolved V genes, and no reason is known for the rest. That table is the source of V, J and clone size, and D and trimming were worked out from the DNA. This sample has more than 300,000 clones in its table, and approximately 90% of those were observed once. Roughly 3.4% of the sample rests with the top ten.

The CDR3 starts with the cysteine, ends with the phenylalanine, and has 14 residues. Here the CDR3 DNA is all that survives: 42 bases in frame from base 1. Another Seattle source contributed samples from volunteer blood donors who had recovered from COVID-19. Collaborating institutions collected whole blood in K2EDTA tubes following their own protocols. Collaborator samples were shipped for TCRbeta analysis as frozen whole blood, isolated PBMCs, or DNA extracted from either sample type. This TCR was sampled from a woman aged 18 to 35 who had recovered from COVID-19. The sequenced material came from peripheral blood. The rearrangement joined TRBV21-1 to TRBJ2-2; the D call TRBD1 from the table was never checked on the DNA. TRBV21-1 is a pseudogene locus. The nucleotides are TGTGCCAGCAGCACGGACAGGTACACCGGGGAGCTGTTTTTT. It is translated as CASSTDRYTGELFF.